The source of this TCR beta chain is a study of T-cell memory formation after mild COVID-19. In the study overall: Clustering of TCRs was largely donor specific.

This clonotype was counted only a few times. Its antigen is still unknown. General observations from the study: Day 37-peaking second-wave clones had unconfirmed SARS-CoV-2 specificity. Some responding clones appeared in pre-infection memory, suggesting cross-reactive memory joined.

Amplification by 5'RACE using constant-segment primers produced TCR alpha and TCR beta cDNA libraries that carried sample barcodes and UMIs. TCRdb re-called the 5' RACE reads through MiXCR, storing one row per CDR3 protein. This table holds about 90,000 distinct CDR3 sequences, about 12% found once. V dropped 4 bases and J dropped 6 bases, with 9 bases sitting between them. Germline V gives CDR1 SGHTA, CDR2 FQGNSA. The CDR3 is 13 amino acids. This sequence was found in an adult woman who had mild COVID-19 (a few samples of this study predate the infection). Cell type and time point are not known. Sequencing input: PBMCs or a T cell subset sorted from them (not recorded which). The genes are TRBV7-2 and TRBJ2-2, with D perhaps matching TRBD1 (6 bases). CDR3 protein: CASSSTGPGELFF. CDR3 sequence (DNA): TGTGCCAGCAGCTCGACAGGCCCCGGGGAGCTGTTTTTT.